The entry below gives a single T cell receptor beta chain sequence along with its context. These data belong to a study of blood T cell repertoires in COVID-19. CDR3 length: 17 amino acids. J lost 4 bases, V lost 7 bases, and 13 bases had no gene match. The assay was immunoSEQ multiplex PCR, and TCRdb's table has in-frame clones only and misses some. The data show approximately 330,000 clones, roughly 89% seen once. The age range of participants was about 18 to 95 years, with residence in approximately 25 US areas. Cohorts were based on clinical histories the participants reported. Two negative PCRs, clearance, or symptom resolution had been documented for recovered Cohort 3 donors.

The V gene is TRBV6-7, the J gene TRBJ2-2, with 9 positions matching TRBD2. TRBV6-7 is an ORF for which the function is uncertain. Sample: PBMCs or T cells enriched from blood (not recorded which). The origin of this receptor is a woman under 40 who had recovered from COVID-19. CDR3 residues: CASIGAWREGITGELFF. The CDR3 DNA follows: TGTGCCAGCATAGGAGCTTGGCGGGAGGGTATCACCGGGGAGCTGTTTTTT.